The 2 T cell receptor beta chains below were found in one sample sequenced in a study of T cells in women clearing cervical HPV infection. Measured with immunoSEQ multiplex PCR; TCRdb has only the in-frame clones, and not every one. The ten most abundant clones cover 0.95% to 1% of a sample with more than 40,000 clones. Sequenced material: blood buffy coat. These receptors originate from a woman aged 18-69 years with a cervical HPV16 infection that either progressed to CIN3+ or cleared (not recorded which).

Notes on this clone: The read is 3 residues too short to cover the CDR3 end, so that end is filled in from the germline J gene. The gene calls are TRBV2 and TRBJ1-4; 7 bases fit TRBD1. CDR1 and CDR2 (germline): SNHLY, FYNNEI. The CDR3 length is 14 residues. CDR3 residues: CASSASRGSEKLFF. The sequenced part of the CDR3 DNA is TGTGCCAGCAGCGCAAGCAGGGGGTCAGAGAAA.

To note about this clone: The CDR3 goes on 3 residues after the read ends, and that part is filled in from the germline J gene. The gene calls are TRBV11-2 and TRBJ2-2; the match to TRBD1 covers 9 bases. Germline V gene sequence: CDR1 SGHAT, CDR2 FQNNGV. The CDR3 is made up of 15 amino acids. The V and J ends lost 5 bases and 7 bases, in that order; junction bases with no gene match: 8. The sequenced CDR3 bases are TGTGCCAGCAGCGACGGGACAGGGCCACTCGGGGAG. Encoded protein: CASSDGTGPLGE. The whole CDR3 protein reads CASSDGTGPLGELFF.